This T cell receptor beta chain was observed in a study of T cell responses to AZD1222 COVID-19 vaccine. Points from the study as a whole: Mostly white British, mostly female donors; authors suggested clonal diversity may be underestimated. Baseline seropositivity characterized only a handful of AZD1222 recipients. Two AZD1222 administrations were followed by greater Spike-specific TCR breadth and depth.

With regard to this clone: Its cognate antigen is unknown.

Germline CDR1 and CDR2: MNHEY and SVGEGT. The CDR3 covers 16 residues. Trimming removed 5 bases from V and 0 bases from J; junction bases left unmatched: 9. The table came from immunoSEQ multiplex PCR; TCRdb's copy has only in-frame clones and leaves some out. The sample yields 90,000 to 100,000 clones, about four fifths seen once. Pooled in the analysis were second doses at about 4 or about 12 weeks. This receptor was identified in an adult who received the AZD1222 COVID-19 vaccine. The gene calls are TRBV6-2 or TRBV6-3 and TRBJ1-2, with TRBD1 identical over 7 bases. Source: peripheral blood, taken 28 days after the second AZD1222 dose. Here the CDR3 DNA reads TGTGCCAGCAGTGCGGACAGGACACCCACTAACTATGGCTACACCTTC. Residues: CASSADRTPTNYGYTF.